This T cell receptor beta chain was retrieved from a study of T cells in Graves' hyperthyroidism and ophthalmopathy. Amplification targeted TCR beta CDR3 regions from RNA transcripts. With the HTBI primer set, the TCR CDR3 went through a first round of RT-PCR. TCRdb passed the multiplex PCR reads through MiXCR, listing each CDR3 protein once. Here the sample spans 370,000 or so distinct CDR3 sequences, approximately 13% being singletons. Study-level findings and limits: Ophthalmopathy was separated from stable hyperthyroidism by a 13 V-J model.

This clonotype was recorded at least ten times. Antigen: not known. The sample taken for sequencing was blood. The sequence was collected from a man aged 25 to 40 with Graves' hyperthyroidism that later progressed to Graves' ophthalmopathy.

CDR3 loop: CASSPHPRQDEAFF. CDR3 coding DNA: TGTGCCAGCAGCCCCCATCCCAGACAAGACGAAGCTTTCTTT. The chain couples TRBV5-5 to TRBJ1-1; D not resolved. V lost 4 bases, J lost 8 bases, and 18 bases lay in between. The CDR3 totals 14 residues. The germline CDR1 and CDR2 sequences are SGHKS and YYEKEE (reference sequence).